A single sample is the source of the 27 T cell receptor beta chains below, sequenced in a study of shared clonotypes between healthy human individuals (TCRdb year 2020). Receptor amplification or capture employed the immunoSEQ multiplex PCR assay. The source is immuneACCESS, and TCRdb retained only in-frame sequences with V and J called. Part of the clones is not carried over; for the studies checked, unresolved V genes explain less than half of this, and the remainder is unexplained. This sample is represented by around 980,000 clones; around 82% of them were singletons. The ten most abundant clones make up 0.6% to 0.75% of the sample. The sequenced sample was memory CD4+ T cells from PBMCs. The sample's cell subset or site label, decoded: CD45RA-negative fraction. The receptors come from a young man in good health. Some clones in this sample may be carry-over from other donors' samples.

This clone has at least ten counts. This chain uses TRBV28 with TRBJ1-1; 9 positions agree with TRBD1. Germline V lookup: CDR1 MDHEN, CDR2 SYDVKM. Trimming removed 6 bases from V and 5 bases from J; junction bases left unmatched: 13. The length of the CDR3 is 16 residues. Written as DNA, the CDR3 is TGTGCCAGCAGCACACCCGCCGGGACAGGGCGGACTGAAGCTTTCTTT. Its translation is CASSTPAGTGRTEAFF.

This clone was counted a few times. This same CDR3 is encoded by further DNA sequences in the sample. This chain links TRBV18 with TRBJ1-3; no reliable D call. The CDR3 consists of 13 residues. CDR1 is KGHSH, CDR2 LQKENI, per germline. V lost 3 bases to trimming and J lost 0 bases, with 3 bases between them. CDR3 sequence reads: CASSPGSGNTIYF. The CDR3, as DNA: TGTGCCAGCTCACCCGGCTCTGGAAACACCATATATTTT. The full variable domain, its missing parts supplied by reference TRBV18 and TRBJ1-3, is NAGVMQNPRHLVRRRGQEARLRCSPMKGHSHVYWYRQLPEEGLKFMVYLQKENIIDESGMPKERFSAEFPKEGPSILRIQQVVRGDSAAYFCASSPGSGNTIYFGEGSWLTVV.

The V gene is TRBV7-9, the J gene TRBJ1-3; D is ambiguous. Per germline, CDR1 SEHNR and CDR2 FQNEAQ (reference sequence). V lost 8 bases, J lost 0 bases, and 17 bases lay in between. This CDR3 region has 16 residues. In DNA, the CDR3 is TGTGCCAGCCGCGTACTCTCGGAATCCTCTGGAAACACCATATATTTT. This gives the protein CASRVLSESSGNTIYF. The full variable domain, completed using reference TRBV7-9 and TRBJ1-3, is DTGVSQNPRHKITKRGQNVTFRCDPISEHNRLYWYRQTLGQGPEFLTYFQNEAQLEKSRLLSDRFSAERPKGSFSTLEIQRTEQGDSAMYLCASRVLSESSGNTIYFGEGSWLTVV.

This chain links TRBV5-1 with TRBJ2-7; D not resolved. V was cut by 6 bases and J by 1 base, with 17 bases left in between. The CDR3 is 15 residues long. Germline lookup yields CDR1 SGHRS and CDR2 YFSETQ. The CDR3 region is CASKLRTGDSYEQYF. The CDR3 DNA reads as TGCGCCAGCAAGCTCCGTACCGGCGATTCCTACGAGCAGTACTTC.

The V and J genes are TRBV5-1 and TRBJ2-5; a possible D gene is TRBD1 (5 bases). This CDR3 spans 14 amino acids. From germline, CDR1 is SGHRS and CDR2 YFSETQ. V was clipped by 4 bases and J by 2 bases, with 12 bases between them. CDR3 loop: CASSGAKQQETQYF. CDR3 bases: TGCGCCAGCAGCGGGGCGAAACAGCAAGAGACCCAGTACTTC.

The chain couples TRBV19 to TRBJ1-1, with 7 bases that match TRBD1. J was trimmed by 7 bases and V by 6 bases; bases with no gene match: 8. The CDR3 is 13 residues long. Looked up from germline, CDR1 is LNHDA and CDR2 is SQIVND (reference sequence). CDR3 DNA sequence: TGTGCCAGTAGAGAGGGGGCTGGGGATGAAGCTTTCTTT. Its protein is CASREGAGDEAFF.

A single count supports this clone. Being one base from a much bigger clone, this may be a read error. J is TRBJ2-7 and V is TRBV28; 7 nucleotides line up with TRBD2. This CDR3 is built from 11 residues. V trimming: 7 bases; J trimming: 9 bases; junction bases outside the gene matches: 6. From germline, CDR1 is MDHEN and CDR2 SYDVKM. The CDR3 region is CASNFWGGQYF. DNA of the CDR3: TGTGCCAGCAACTTCTGGGGGGGGCAGTACTTC.

This rearrangement joins TRBV15 to TRBJ2-1; TRBD1 or TRBD2 may be the D gene (5 bases each). In germline, CDR1 is LNHNV, CDR2 YYDKDF (reference sequence). The CDR3 is 15 amino acids. The V end lost 5 bases, the J end lost 0 bases, and 11 bases lay between the germline ends. The chain's CDR3 is CATSVGGSSYNEQFF. Written as DNA, the CDR3 is TGTGCCACCAGCGTTGGGGGTAGCTCCTACAATGAGCAGTTCTTC.

CDR3 region: CASSVPGLGGGRTGELFF. The CDR3 coding sequence is TGTGCCAGCAGCGTCCCGGGACTAGGGGGCGGTCGCACCGGGGAGCTGTTTTTT. The chain links TRBV28 to TRBJ2-2; perhaps TRBD2 as D (8 bases). This CDR3 region has 18 residues. Germline loops: CDR1 MDHEN, CDR2 SYDVKM. V was cut by 6 bases and J by 4 bases, with 24 bases left in between.

The J gene is TRBJ2-5, the V gene TRBV7-9; 7 bases map to TRBD1. The CDR3 has 15 amino acids. V trimming: 4 bases; J trimming: 4 bases; junction bases outside the gene matches: 9. Germline CDR1 is SEHNR and CDR2 is FQNEAQ (reference sequence). This CDR3 is CASSWKQGVGETQYF. CDR3 nucleotide sequence: TGTGCCAGCAGCTGGAAGCAGGGGGTGGGAGAGACCCAGTACTTC.

The chain joins TRBV27 to TRBJ2-7, with a possible D match to TRBD2 (7 bases). Trimming left V 3 bases short and J 5 bases short, with 14 bases between. CDR1 is MNHEY and CDR2 is SMNVEV in the germline V gene (reference sequence). The CDR3 totals 14 residues. The CDR3 region has the DNA TGTGCCAGCAGTTTCGGGGGGCGCGGCCACGAGCAGTACTTC. Its protein is CASSFGGRGHEQYF.

V and J are TRBV30 and TRBJ1-6, with 7 bases matching TRBD1. V lost 4 bases, J lost 12 bases, and 12 bases stayed unmatched. From germline, CDR1 is GTSNPN and CDR2 SVGIG (reference sequence). The CDR3 extends over 14 amino acids. CDR3 coding DNA: TGTGCCTGGATCGGCCGACGACAGGGTGGACCCCTCCACTTT. Protein: CAWIGRRQGGPLHF.

The chain recombines TRBV7-2 with TRBJ2-5; D may correspond to TRBD1 or TRBD2 (7 bases each). The ends were cut back, 1 base at V and 7 bases at J, with 13 bases in the middle. This CDR3 comprises 14 residues. Germline V gene lookup returns CDR1 SGHTA and CDR2 FQGNSA. The CDR3 loop reads CASSLEQGRGTQYF. The DNA for the CDR3 is TGTGCCAGCAGCTTAGAACAGGGGAGGGGGACCCAGTACTTC. The entire variable domain, with the rest obtained from reference TRBV7-2 and TRBJ2-5, is as follows: GAGVSQSPSNKVTEKGKDVELRCDPISGHTALYWYRQSLGQGLEFLIYFQGNSAPDKSGLPSDRFSAERTGGSVSTLTIQRTQQEDSAVYLCASSLEQGRGTQYFGPGTRLLVL.

V and J are TRBV5-1 and TRBJ2-1, with 9 bases that match TRBD1. The germline CDR1 and CDR2 sequences are SGHRS and YFSETQ. The CDR3 sequence is 15 residues long. Trimming cost V 0 bases and J 6 bases; bases outside gene matches: 4. CDR3 DNA: TGCGCCAGCAGCTTGGGGGACAGGGAGGGCAATGAGCAGTTCTTC. Its translation is CASSLGDREGNEQFF.

V gene TRBV10-2 combines with J gene TRBJ2-3; 7 bases match TRBD2. The CDR3 extends over 13 amino acids. The germline V gene encodes CDR1 WSHSY and CDR2 SAAADI. The trim removed 8 bases at V and 3 bases at J, leaving 5 bases unmatched. The CDR3 DNA reads TGCGCCAGCCGACTAGCTGGGACAGATACGCAGTATTTT. Residues: CASRLAGTDTQYF.

The rearrangement joins TRBV4-3 to TRBJ2-1, with TRBD1 matching 7 bases. Trimming took 6 bases from V and 0 from J; bases not matched to a gene: 5. The CDR3 runs to 15 residues. CDR1 is LGHNA, CDR2 YSLEER, per germline. The DNA of the CDR3 is TGCGCCAGCAGTCCGGACAGGAGCTCCTACAATGAGCAGTTCTTC. It translates to CASSPDRSSYNEQFF.

The V gene is TRBV29-1, the J gene TRBJ2-7; D call uncertain. Per the germline V gene, CDR1 is SQVTM and CDR2 is ANQGSEA. V was cut by 4 bases and J by 2 bases, with 12 bases left in between. CDR3 length equals 13 residues. The CDR3 DNA reads as TGCAGCGTTGTTAGGGCAGAGACCTACGAGCAGTACTTC. It yields the protein CSVVRAETYEQYF.

CDR3 nucleotide sequence: TGTGCCAGCAGTGAATACGGGGCCGATGAAAAACTGTTTTTT. This encodes CASSEYGADEKLFF. V usage is TRBV25-1 and J usage is TRBJ1-4, with D perhaps TRBD1 (5 bases). V was pared by 0 bases and J by 6 bases, with 8 bases between. The CDR3 spans 14 residues. The V gene's germline CDR1 is MGHDK and CDR2 SYGVNS.

This chain links TRBV25-1 with TRBJ1-6, with TRBD1 as a possible D gene (6 bases). This CDR3 region has 13 residues. The ends were cut back, 4 bases at V and 10 bases at J, with 11 bases in the middle. The V gene's germline CDR1 is MGHDK and CDR2 SYGVNS. CDR3 protein: CASSVRDTSPLHF. Here the CDR3 DNA reads TGTGCCAGCAGTGTCAGGGACACCTCACCCCTCCACTTT.

The chain recombines TRBV7-6 with TRBJ1-1, with D unresolved. Germline V gene data show CDR1 as SGHVS and CDR2 as FNYEAQ. CDR3 length equals 12 residues. The ends were cut back, 3 bases at V and 6 bases at J, with 8 bases in the middle. CDR3 sequence reads: CASSFIQSEAFF. The CDR3 nucleotides read TGTGCCAGCAGCTTCATTCAGTCTGAAGCTTTCTTT.

The chain carries TRBV6-1 and TRBJ2-7, with no clear D. In germline, CDR1 is MNHNS, CDR2 SASEGT. The CDR3 length is 15 residues. The V and J ends lost 4 bases and 5 bases respectively, with 18 bases between them. DNA of the CDR3: TGTGCCAGCAGTGCTATCATGGGGTTAAGGAACGAGCAGTACTTC. It specifies CASSAIMGLRNEQYF.

The V call is TRBV7-3, the J call TRBJ2-1, with 8 bases identical to TRBD2. After removal of 3 bases from V and 7 bases from J, the junction contained 11 bases not matched to a gene. Per germline, CDR1 SGHTA and CDR2 FQGTGA. The CDR3 is made up of 16 amino acids. CDR3 protein: CASSFNRLTSVNEQFF. The CDR3 DNA sequence: TGTGCCAGCAGCTTTAACCGGTTGACTAGCGTGAATGAGCAGTTCTTC. The full variable domain, in which reference TRBV7-3 and TRBJ2-1 provide the parts outside the CDR3, is GAGVSQTPSNKVTEKGKYVELRCDPISGHTALYWYRQSLGQGPEFLIYFQGTGAADDSGLPNDRFFAVRPEGSVSTLKIQRTERGDSAVYLCASSFNRLTSVNEQFFGPGTRLTVL.

The chain combines TRBV11-2 with TRBJ2-5; D possibly uses TRBD1 or TRBD2 (5 bases each). The V and J ends lost 1 base and 7 bases respectively, with 19 bases between them. Germline V CDR1 and CDR2: SGHAT, FQNNGV. The CDR3 has 16 amino acids. In DNA, the CDR3 is TGTGCCAGCAGCTTAGTATATACCGCCGGGACCCCGACCCAGTACTTC. This sequence encodes CASSLVYTAGTPTQYF.

This clone appeared a single time. The chain combines TRBV25-1 with TRBJ2-2; TRBD2 might be the D (5 bases). Germline V lookup: CDR1 MGHDK, CDR2 SYGVNS. The CDR3 totals 14 residues. Trimming pared 10 bases from V and 4 bases from J, leaving 16 bases between. In nucleotides, the CDR3 is TGTGCCACGGAACGGCGGGTGAGCACCGGGGAGCTGTTTTTT. Translated: CATERRVSTGELFF. The whole variable domain, filled in from reference TRBV25-1 and TRBJ2-2, reads EADIYQTPRYLVIGTGKKITLECSQTMGHDKMYWYQQDPGMELHLIHYSYGVNSTEKGDLSSESTVSRIRTEHFPLTLESARPSHTSQYLCATERRVSTGELFFGEGSRLTVL.

V gene TRBV28 combines with J gene TRBJ2-1; 10 nucleotides agree with TRBD2. V lost 7 bases, J lost 7 bases, and 10 bases stayed unmatched. This CDR3 is 15 amino acids long. The V gene's germline CDR1 is MDHEN and CDR2 SYDVKM. In DNA form, the CDR3 reads TGTGCCAGCATTTCCCTAGCGGGAGAATCTAATGAGCAGTTCTTC. Amino acid sequence: CASISLAGESNEQFF.

With regard to this clone: A much larger clone differs by one base, so this may be a read error. The J gene is TRBJ2-5, the V gene TRBV9, with 8 bases identical to TRBD1. The CDR3 spans 17 residues. Germline CDR1 reads SGDLS; CDR2 reads YYNGEE. CDR3 loop: CASSGGRQGPPQETRYF. The CDR3 DNA is TGTGCCAGCAGCGGAGGACGACAGGGGCCCCCACAAGAGACCCGGTACTTC.

This sequence joins TRBV29-1 and TRBJ2-5; D is ambiguous. The V end was cut by 5 bases, the J end by 2 bases, with 6 bases between. This CDR3 is built from 11 residues. Germline V gives CDR1 SQVTM, CDR2 ANQGSEA. This CDR3 reads CSVRRQETQYF. CDR3 nucleotides: TGCAGCGTTCGGCGTCAAGAGACCCAGTACTTC.